The 30 T cell receptor beta chains listed next were all sequenced from one sample in a study of identifying expanded T cells in peripheral blood. Only in-frame clones appear in the TCRdb table, and some are missing; sequencing was by immunoSEQ multiplex PCR. The repertoire holds 75,000 to 90,000 clones, over 85% seen once, with 7.3% in the top ten. The sample taken for sequencing was blood. These receptors all come from a person aged 18 to 70 in good health.

This clone was picked up a small number of times. This chain joins TRBV10-2 and TRBJ1-5; D not certain. The V and J ends lost 6 bases and 0 bases respectively, with 9 bases between them. The germline gives CDR1 WSHSY, CDR2 SAAADI. The CDR3 loop spans 14 amino acids. For the CDR3, the DNA is TGCGCCAGCAGGGCTGGATATAGCAATCAGCCCCAGCATTTT. Translated: CASRAGYSNQPQHF.

The chain is built from TRBV4-1 and TRBJ1-4, with 9 bases identical to TRBD1. The germline V gene encodes CDR1 MGHRA and CDR2 YSYEKL. Trimming at V came to 1 base and at J to 5 bases, leaving 2 bases not matched to a gene. This CDR3 region has 15 residues. In DNA, the CDR3 is TGCGCCAGCAGCCAAGGGACAGGGGAAAATGAAAAACTGTTTTTT. It specifies CASSQGTGENEKLFF.

The chain employs TRBV18 and TRBJ2-2; 9 nucleotides agree with TRBD2. V shed 4 bases, J shed 4 bases, and the junction held 4 bases outside the gene matches. The V gene's germline CDR1 is KGHSH and CDR2 LQKENI. This CDR3 is built from 15 residues. The CDR3 here is CASSQGLAGTGELFF. CDR3 sequence (DNA): TGTGCCAGCTCACAGGGACTAGCAGGCACCGGGGAGCTGTTTTTT.

V is TRBV15 and J is TRBJ1-2, with 8 bases that match TRBD1. The CDR3 spans 14 residues. CDR1 is LNHNV and CDR2 is YYDKDF in the germline V gene (reference sequence). Trimming removed 4 bases from V and 8 bases from J; junction bases left unmatched: 9. Written as DNA, the CDR3 is TGTGCCACCAGCATGACCGGACAGGGTCGGGGCTACACCTTC. It codes for CATSMTGQGRGYTF. The variable domain in full, with the rest retrieved from reference TRBV15 and TRBJ1-2, is DAMVIQNPRYQVTQFGKPVTLSCSQTLNHNVMYWYQQKSSQAPKLLFHYYDKDFNNEADTPDNFQSRRPNTSFCFLDIRSPGLGDTAMYLCATSMTGQGRGYTFGSGTRLTVV.

This chain connects TRBV6-5 to TRBJ2-7; D call uncertain. Per the germline V gene, CDR1 is MNHEY and CDR2 is SVGAGI. V lost 0 bases to trimming and J lost 7 bases, with 16 bases between them. This CDR3 comprises 15 residues. The CDR3 reads CASSYSRLVRTEQYF. For the CDR3, the DNA is TGTGCCAGCAGTTACTCGAGGTTAGTTCGTACGGAGCAGTACTTC.

The V and J genes are TRBV18 and TRBJ2-3; D remains ambiguous. V lost 3 bases to trimming and J lost 0 bases, with 1 base between them. The CDR3 is 12 amino acids. CDR1 is KGHSH, CDR2 LQKENI, per germline. The CDR3 coding sequence is TGTGCCAGCTCACCGAGCACAGATACGCAGTATTTT. Its translation: CASSPSTDTQYF.

The V and J genes are TRBV6-4 and TRBJ1-2; D uncertain. Germline V gene data show CDR1 as MRHNA and CDR2 as SNTAGT. The ends were cut back, 2 bases at V and 6 bases at J, with 7 bases in the middle. The CDR3 totals 12 residues. CDR3 loop: CASSDEENGYTF. The CDR3, as DNA: TGTGCCAGCAGTGACGAGGAGAATGGCTACACCTTC.

V and J are TRBV7-2 and TRBJ1-2, with D maybe TRBD1 (6 bases). Germline values: CDR1 SGHTA, CDR2 FQGNSA. This CDR3 has 13 residues. The ends were cut back, 4 bases at V and 8 bases at J, with 14 bases in the middle. CDR3 protein: CASSSQGFGGYTF. The CDR3 nucleotides are TGTGCCAGCAGCTCACAGGGATTCGGCGGCTACACCTTC.

This chain uses TRBV10-3 with TRBJ1-2; 7 nucleotides line up with TRBD1. Germline CDR1 ENHRY, CDR2 SYGVKD. The CDR3 is made up of 16 amino acids. Trimming cost V 0 bases and J 0 bases; bases outside gene matches: 4. In DNA, the CDR3 is TGTGCCATCAGTGAGTCAGGGACAGCGACTAACTATGGCTACACCTTC. Translation gives CAISESGTATNYGYTF.

V usage is TRBV6-1 and J usage is TRBJ1-2, with 9 bases aligning to TRBD1. V lost 8 bases, J lost 6 bases, and 7 bases stayed unmatched. The CDR3 runs to 13 residues. The germline V gene has CDR1 MNHNS and CDR2 SASEGT. The CDR3 nucleotides are TGTGCCAGCCTTAGACAGGGGGTAGATGGCTACACCTTC. Translated, it gives CASLRQGVDGYTF.

V gene TRBV5-1 combines with J gene TRBJ1-4; D unresolved. Germline V gene lookup returns CDR1 SGHRS and CDR2 YFSETQ. There are 13 residues in the CDR3. V was clipped by 0 bases and J by 12 bases, with 12 bases between them. The CDR3 loop reads CASSLGQDRELFF. The DNA for the CDR3 is TGCGCCAGCAGCTTGGGTCAGGATAGGGAACTGTTTTTT.

The rearrangement joins TRBV5-5 to TRBJ2-7, with 8 bases aligning to TRBD2. CDR1 and CDR2 (germline): SGHKS, YYEKEE (reference sequence). The CDR3 has 14 amino acids. V gave up 4 bases and J gave up 2 bases; unmatched junction bases: 5. CDR3 sequence reads: CASSRSGTTYEQYF. The CDR3 DNA is TGTGCCAGCAGCCGTAGCGGGACCACCTACGAGCAGTACTTC.

The chain uses TRBV2 and TRBJ1-6, with no clear D. V lost 8 bases and J 0 bases, leaving 8 bases between the germline ends. CDR1 and CDR2 (germline): SNHLY, FYNNEI. CDR3 length: 14 residues. The CDR3 loop is CASRQGSYNSPLHF. The CDR3 coding sequence is TGTGCCAGCCGACAAGGCTCCTATAATTCACCCCTCCACTTT.

The gene calls are TRBV29-1 and TRBJ2-7; 8 bases map to TRBD1. Germline assignment: CDR1 SQVTM and CDR2 ANQGSEA. V dropped 7 bases and J dropped 4; count of bases not matched to a gene: 9. The CDR3 spans 13 residues. CDR3: CSASPQGAYEQYF. The CDR3 DNA reads as TGCAGCGCCTCCCCCCAGGGGGCATACGAGCAGTACTTC.

This clone was seen more than once but under ten times. The DNA for the CDR3 is TGTGCCAGCAGCTTGTCGGAAGGCCGGCGGGCTTTCTTT. This encodes CASSLSEGRRAFF. The gene calls are TRBV5-4 and TRBJ1-1; D is undetermined. This CDR3 is built from 13 residues. Trimming shortened V by 1 base and J by 11 bases, and 15 bases separated the two germline ends. Looked up from germline, CDR1 is SGHNT and CDR2 is YYREEE (reference sequence). The full variable domain, its missing parts supplied by reference TRBV5-4 and TRBJ1-1, is ETGVTQSPTHLIKTRGQQVTLRCSSQSGHNTVSWYQQALGQGPQFIFQYYREEENGRGNFPPRFSGLQFPNYSSELNVNALELDDSALYLCASSLSEGRRAFFGQGTRLTVV.

This sequence joins TRBV19 and TRBJ2-7; 9 bases agree with TRBD1. The CDR3 length is 14 residues. With 6 bases clipped from V and 9 bases from J, the junction kept 12 bases outside the gene matches. CDR1 is LNHDA and CDR2 is SQIVND in the germline V gene (reference sequence). The CDR3 spells CASSPGQGIGGQYF. CDR3 DNA: TGTGCCAGTAGCCCGGGACAGGGAATTGGGGGGCAGTACTTC.

CDR3 in amino acids: CASSTHRFAGELFF. The CDR3 DNA is TGTGCCAGCAGCACCCATCGGTTTGCCGGGGAGCTGTTTTTT. This rearrangement joins TRBV13 to TRBJ2-2; D is unclear. The V end lost 5 bases, the J end lost 6 bases, and 13 bases lay between the germline ends. Looked up from germline, CDR1 is PRHDT and CDR2 is FYEKMQ (reference sequence). CDR3 length: 14 amino acids.

The J gene is TRBJ2-1, the V gene TRBV11-3; no firm D call. Germline V gene data show CDR1 as SGHNT and CDR2 as YENEEA. Deletions cut 4 bases from V and 7 bases from J, with 8 bases between. The CDR3 extends over 12 amino acids. The CDR3 sequence is CASSSSRNEQFF. The DNA of the CDR3 is TGTGCCAGCAGCTCGTCTAGGAATGAGCAGTTCTTC.

The genes are TRBV4-1 and TRBJ2-1, with a weak D call TRBD2 (6 bases). Germline values: CDR1 MGHRA, CDR2 YSYEKL. The length of the CDR3 is 13 residues. V was trimmed by 2 bases and J by 9 bases, leaving 11 bases between them. CDR3 sequence (DNA): TGCGCCAGCAGCCAAACGGAGGGAGTTGAGCAGTTCTTC. It encodes CASSQTEGVEQFF.

The chain couples TRBV9 to TRBJ2-5, with 7 nucleotides matching TRBD1. Germline assignment: CDR1 SGDLS and CDR2 YYNGEE. J lost 2 bases, V lost 0 bases, and 10 bases had no gene match. The CDR3 loop spans 17 amino acids. CDR3 sequence: CASSVGVGGRGQETQYF. The CDR3 nucleotides are TGTGCCAGCAGCGTAGGGGTCGGCGGCAGGGGGCAAGAGACCCAGTACTTC. The full variable domain, completed using reference TRBV9 and TRBJ2-5, is DSGVTQTPKHLITATGQRVTLRCSPRSGDLSVYWYQQSLDQGLQFLIQYYNGEERAKGNILERFSAQQFPDLHSELNLSSLELGDSALYFCASSVGVGGRGQETQYFGPGTRLLVL.

The rearrangement joins TRBV7-7 to TRBJ2-1; D perhaps matches TRBD1 (6 bases). The V and J ends lost 5 bases and 7 bases respectively, with 18 bases between them. The CDR3 extends over 15 amino acids. The germline CDR1 and CDR2 sequences are SSHAT and FNYEAQ (reference sequence). CDR3 in amino acids: CASSPIGGMGNEQFF. The CDR3 DNA sequence: TGTGCCAGCAGCCCGATTGGGGGCATGGGGAATGAGCAGTTCTTC. The full variable domain, completed using reference TRBV7-7 and TRBJ2-1, is GAGVSQSPRYKVTKRGQDVTLRCDPISSHATLYWYQQALGQGPEFLTYFNYEAQPDKSGLPSDRFSAERPEGSISTLTIQRTEQRDSAMYRCASSPIGGMGNEQFFGPGTRLTVL.

The chain uses TRBV11-3 and TRBJ1-2; weak D call: TRBD1 (6 bases). V was cut by 3 bases and J by 3 bases, with 17 bases left in between. Germline CDR1 is SGHNT and CDR2 is YENEEA. The CDR3 totals 16 residues. DNA for the CDR3: TGTGCCAGCAGCTTTCCCTCAGGGGAGGTGGACTATGGCTACACCTTC. It specifies CASSFPSGEVDYGYTF.

This chain uses TRBV30 with TRBJ1-6; D not certain. The CDR3 is 13 amino acids. Deletions cut 2 bases from V and 0 bases from J, with 2 bases between. Germline CDR1 reads GTSNPN; CDR2 reads SVGIG (reference sequence). The CDR3: CAWSFSYNSPLHF. CDR3 sequence (DNA): TGTGCCTGGAGTTTCTCCTATAATTCACCCCTCCACTTT. Drawing the rest from reference TRBV30 and TRBJ1-6, the complete variable domain is SQTIHQWPATLVQPVGSPLSLECTVEGTSNPNLYWYRQAAGRGLQLLFYSVGIGQISSEVPQNLSASRPQDRQFILSSKKLLLSDSGFYLCAWSFSYNSPLHFGNGTRLTVT.

The chain carries TRBV27 and TRBJ1-2, with 8 positions matching TRBD1. CDR3 length equals 14 residues. The V gene's germline CDR1 is MNHEY and CDR2 SMNVEV (reference sequence). With V trimmed by 6 bases and J by 5 bases, 8 bases remained unmatched. The CDR3 sequence is CASSEGRGRYGYTF. CDR3 bases: TGTGCCAGCAGCGAAGGCAGGGGGCGTTATGGCTACACCTTC.

The chain combines TRBV19 with TRBJ1-2; possible D gene TRBD1, 5 bases. Deletions cut 4 bases from V and 4 bases from J, with 19 bases between. Germline V gives CDR1 LNHDA, CDR2 SQIVND (reference sequence). The CDR3 loop spans 16 amino acids. The CDR3 here is CASSTLPPGNSYGYTF. The DNA of the CDR3 is TGTGCCAGTAGTACGCTTCCTCCAGGGAATTCCTATGGCTACACCTTC. Together with reference TRBV19 and TRBJ1-2, the CDR3 gives the full variable domain: DGGITQSPKYLFRKEGQNVTLSCEQNLNHDAMYWYRQDPGQGLRLIYYSQIVNDFQKGDIAEGYSVSREKKESFPLTVTSAQKNPTAFYLCASSTLPPGNSYGYTFGSGTRLTVV.

The V and J genes are TRBV18 and TRBJ1-1; no reliable D call. V was trimmed by 8 bases and J by 0 bases, leaving 16 bases between them. Germline CDR1 reads KGHSH; CDR2 reads LQKENI. This CDR3 comprises 15 residues. CDR3 coding DNA: TGTGCCAGCACCCCTCGACAAATCGTGAACACTGAAGCTTTCTTT. Translation: CASTPRQIVNTEAFF.

This clone was seen once. The rearrangement uses TRBV9 and TRBJ2-3, with D tentatively TRBD2 (5 bases). The CDR3 runs 14 residues. Germline V gene data show CDR1 as SGDLS and CDR2 as YYNGEE. V was pared by 4 bases and J by 6 bases, with 15 bases between. The CDR3: CASSLLAEGDTQYF. The DNA of the CDR3 is TGTGCCAGCAGCCTCCTGGCCGAGGGTGATACGCAGTATTTT.

The CDR3 bases are TGCGCCAGCCAGACAGGTGGGAACTATGGCTACACCTTC. It yields the protein CASQTGGNYGYTF. The chain is built from TRBV5-1 and TRBJ1-2; D is perhaps TRBD1 (6 bases). Germline lookup yields CDR1 SGHRS and CDR2 YFSETQ. There are 13 residues in the CDR3. Trimming pared 7 bases from V and 2 bases from J, leaving 12 bases between.

V and J are TRBV12-5 and TRBJ2-2; TRBD2 matches at 13 bases. Germline CDR1 is LGHNT and CDR2 is FRNRAP. J gave up 6 bases and V 7 bases, and 8 bases lay outside the gene matches. This CDR3 has 16 residues. The CDR3 loop is CASAPPGLAGAGELFF. The CDR3 DNA follows: TGTGCTAGTGCCCCCCCAGGACTAGCGGGAGCCGGGGAGCTGTTTTTT.

A single count supports this clone. This rearrangement joins TRBV28 to TRBJ1-3; no clear D. Trimming cost V 2 bases and J 0 bases, with 5 bases left between them. CDR1 is MDHEN, CDR2 SYDVKM, per germline. CDR3 length: 14 amino acids. The CDR3 bases are TGTGCCAGCAGTTTAGGGATCTCTGGAAACACCATATATTTT. Protein sequence: CASSLGISGNTIYF. Full variable domain (missing parts from reference TRBV28 and TRBJ1-3): DVKVTQSSRYLVKRTGEKVFLECVQDMDHENMFWYRQDPGLGLRLIYFSYDVKMKEKGDIPEGYSVSREKKERFSLILESASTNQTSMYLCASSLGISGNTIYFGEGSWLTVV.